This T cell receptor (beta chain) was sequenced in a study of blood T cell repertoires in COVID-19. Study context: The samples span acute and convalescent COVID-19 from the United States, Italy and Spain.

The junction had 14 bases not matched to a gene; V was cut back by 3 bases and J by 0 bases. CDR3 size: 18 residues. The protocol was immunoSEQ multiplex PCR, while the TCRdb copy is restricted to in-frame clones and leaves out a portion. The sample carries 150,000 to 200,000 clones, approximately 87% recorded once. The sample was peripheral blood. The rearrangement joins TRBV5-7 to TRBJ2-7, with 8 bases lining up with TRBD2. TRBV5-7 is placed among ORFs of uncertain function. This clonotype was obtained from a woman between 55 and 75 years old with COVID-19, enrolled during active disease. The CDR3 DNA follows: TGTGCCAGCAGCTCGGCGGGGGGTCAGGACACCACCTCCTACGAGCAGTACTTC. Translating it yields CASSSAGGQDTTSYEQYF.